These T cell receptor beta chains were read from a single sample in a study of blood T cell repertoires in COVID-19. Measured with immunoSEQ multiplex PCR; TCRdb has only the in-frame clones, and not every one. Here the sample spans under 75,000 clones, 73% being singletons. The sample taken for sequencing was peripheral blood. These receptors all stem from a man aged 55 to 69 with acute or convalescent COVID-19. Both conserved end residues are part of each CDR3. D genes are given only for firm matches. Rows may omit the clone size; those that give it use once, few, many or a size class.

d_gene,v_gene,j_gene,len,abundance,CDR3nt,CDR3aa
TRBD2,TRBV3-1/TRBV3-2,TRBJ2-1,15,few,TGTGCCAGCAGCCCTACTAGCGGGAGGGCCGGTGAGCAGTTCTTC,CASSPTSGRAGEQFF
.,TRBV11-3,TRBJ2-1,13,.,TGTGCCAGCAGCTTAGATCAGCAGGGTACTCAGTTCTTC,CASSLDQQGTQFF
TRBD1,TRBV6-1,TRBJ1-2,14,.,TGTGCCAGCAGTGAATTTGGGACAGATTATGGCTACACCTTC,CASSEFGTDYGYTF
.,TRBV19,TRBJ2-1,14,.,TGTGCCACGGAAGGAGGGAGCACTTACAATGAGCAGTTCTTC,CATEGGSTYNEQFF
.,TRBV6-5,TRBJ1-6,12,.,TGTGCCAGCAGTTTCCCCCGTTCACCCCTCCACTTT,CASSFPRSPLHF
.,TRBV2,TRBJ1-2,15,few,TGTGCCAGCAGAAATGGAGGGGAGGGTTGGTATGGCTACACCTTC,CASRNGGEGWYGYTF
TRBD1,TRBV10-1,TRBJ1-1,12,few,TGCGCCAGCAGTGACAGGGGGACTGAAGCTTTCTTT,CASSDRGTEAFF
.,TRBV9,TRBJ1-2,14,.,TGTGCCAGCAGCCCCACCGACAGCTTCTATGGCTACACCTTC,CASSPTDSFYGYTF
.,TRBV5-1,TRBJ2-1,17,.,TGCGCCAGCAGCCCGGACACCGCTAGCGTCTCCTACAATGAGCAGTTCTTC,CASSPDTASVSYNEQFF
.,TRBV7-3,TRBJ2-7,13,.,TGTGCCAGCAGCACACGACAGGTCCACGAGCAGTACTTC,CASSTRQVHEQYF
.,TRBV7-9,TRBJ2-5,12,.,TGTGCCAGCAGCCCAGGTGAAGAGACCCAGTACTTC,CASSPGEETQYF
.,TRBV12-5,TRBJ2-5,14,.,TGTGCTAGTGGATCAGGGGTGCAACAAGAGACCCAGTACTTC,CASGSGVQQETQYF
TRBD2,TRBV7-3,TRBJ2-1,15,once,TGTGCCAGCAGCTTAATGGCGGGAGGGTACAATGAGCAGTTCTTC,CASSLMAGGYNEQFF
.,TRBV7-3,TRBJ1-1,13,.,TGTGCCAGCAGCTCCCGAGTGAACACTGAAGCTTTCTTT,CASSSRVNTEAFF
TRBD2,TRBV6-5,TRBJ2-3,14,.,TGTGCCAGCAGACTGGGACTAGGTGCAGATACGCAGTATTTT,CASRLGLGADTQYF
.,TRBV30,TRBJ1-6,14,.,TGTGCCTGGAGTGTCCTCGGAGGCAATTCACCCCTCCACTTT,CAWSVLGGNSPLHF
.,TRBV24-1,TRBJ2-2,14,.,TGTGCCACCAGTGATTTGTCTAGCACCGGGGAGCTGTTTTTT,CATSDLSSTGELFF
.,TRBV6-1,TRBJ2-2,14,.,TGTGCCAGCAGTGAAGGGCTAGAAGCCGGGGAGCTGTTTTTT,CASSEGLEAGELFF
TRBD1,TRBV28,TRBJ2-3,15,.,TGTGCCAGCAGTTTATTAACAGGGGGCACAGATACGCAGTATTTT,CASSLLTGGTDTQYF
.,TRBV28,TRBJ1-6,14,once,TGTGCCAGCAGTTGGGCAGGTGGCAATTCACCCCTCCACTTT,CASSWAGGNSPLHF
TRBD1,TRBV7-3,TRBJ2-3,13,.,TGTGCCAGCAGCTTAAGGGGGACAGCCTCGCAGTATTTT,CASSLRGTASQYF
TRBD1,TRBV5-1,TRBJ2-7,17,.,TGCGCCAGCAGCTTGGGTACCGGGACAGAGGTTAGGCACGAGCAGTACTTC,CASSLGTGTEVRHEQYF
TRBD1,TRBV18,TRBJ1-2,15,many,TGTGCCAGCTCACCGGGTCCCACAGGGGAGCGGGGCTACACCTTC,CASSPGPTGERGYTF
.,TRBV6-4,TRBJ1-1,14,.,TGTGCCAGCAGGAGCGCAGGGGTGATGGGTGAAGCTTTCTTT,CASRSAGVMGEAFF
.,TRBV7-3,TRBJ1-2,14,.,TGTGCCAGCAGCCCCTCCGGGATGATCTATGGCTACACCTTC,CASSPSGMIYGYTF
TRBD1,TRBV12-3/TRBV12-4,TRBJ2-1,12,.,TGTGCCAGTATGGGACAGAACAATGAGCAGTTCTTC,CASMGQNNEQFF
.,TRBV3-1/TRBV3-2,TRBJ1-1,13,.,TGTGCCAGCAGCCGAGACCAGGACAGTGAAGCTTTCTTT,CASSRDQDSEAFF
TRBD2,TRBV5-1,TRBJ2-3,14,.,TGCGCCAGCAGCCGCGGGGGGAGCACAGATACGCAGTATTTT,CASSRGGSTDTQYF
.,TRBV6-5,TRBJ2-2,15,.,TGTGCCAGCAGTTACACCAGGGCCGCCACCGGGGAGCTGTTTTTT,CASSYTRAATGELFF
.,TRBV15,TRBJ2-7,13,.,TGTGCCACCTCCGGGGAGCCCACCTACGAGCAGTACTTC,CATSGEPTYEQYF
TRBD2,TRBV2,TRBJ2-3,13,.,TGTGCCAGCAGTCGGGAGGACGCAGATACGCAGTATTTT,CASSREDADTQYF
TRBD2,TRBV10-3,TRBJ2-5,15,few,TGTGCCATCTCCGGGGGGGACCCCTCACAAGAGACCCAGTACTTC,CAISGGDPSQETQYF
TRBD2,TRBV5-1,TRBJ2-4,16,.,TGCGCCAGCAGCTTAGAAGGGCTAGCGGGAAAAAACATTCAGTACTTC,CASSLEGLAGKNIQYF
.,TRBV13,TRBJ1-3,15,.,TGTGCCAGCAGCTTTATGGGGGGACGAGCAAACACCATATATTTT,CASSFMGGRANTIYF
TRBD1,TRBV5-1,TRBJ1-1,14,.,TGCGCCAGCAGCGGAACAGGGGCGAACACTGAAGCTTTCTTT,CASSGTGANTEAFF
TRBD2,TRBV10-1,TRBJ2-3,15,.,TGCGCCAGCAGTGCGGCCAGCGGGGGGACAGATACGCAGTATTTT,CASSAASGGTDTQYF
.,TRBV7-3,TRBJ2-2,11,.,TGTGCCAGCAGCTCTAGGGGGGAGCTGTTTTTT,CASSSRGELFF
.,TRBV6-1,TRBJ2-1,13,.,TGTGCCAGCAGTGAAAGGGAGGAGAATGAGCAGTTCTTC,CASSEREENEQFF
.,TRBV7-8,TRBJ2-1,13,.,TGTGCCAGCAGCCCCCTTCGGGGGAATGAGCAGTTCTTC,CASSPLRGNEQFF
TRBD1,TRBV7-2,TRBJ1-2,14,.,TGTGCCAGCAGCTCGGACAGGGGGAACTATGGCTACACCTTC,CASSSDRGNYGYTF
TRBD1,TRBV28,TRBJ2-7,17,few,TGTGCCAGCAGTTTGCCCCCTTACAGGGGTGGGTCCTACGAGCAGTACTTC,CASSLPPYRGGSYEQYF
.,TRBV4-2,TRBJ2-5,13,.,TGTGCCAGCAGCCAAGCCCTCGGGGAGACCCAGTACTTC,CASSQALGETQYF
.,TRBV20-1,TRBJ2-5,15,.,TGCAGTGCTAGTGCTCCCTTAGGCAGGCAAGAGACCCAGTACTTC,CSASAPLGRQETQYF
TRBD2,TRBV6-6,TRBJ2-5,17,few,TGTGCCAGCAGCCGAGGGGCCTTTAGCGGGGCCCAAGAGACCCAGTACTTC,CASSRGAFSGAQETQYF
.,TRBV7-9,TRBJ2-5,12,.,TGTGCCAGCAGTTTAATACGGGAGACCCAGTACTTC,CASSLIRETQYF
TRBD1,TRBV19,TRBJ1-5,14,few,TGTGCCAGTAAATTATCAGGGGGAAATCAGCCCCAGCATTTT,CASKLSGGNQPQHF
TRBD1,TRBV4-1,TRBJ2-7,14,.,TGCGCCAGCAGCCAAGGACAGGGGGCGGTCGAGCAGTACTTC,CASSQGQGAVEQYF
TRBD1,TRBV9,TRBJ1-6,17,few,TGTGCCAGCAGCGTAGCTACTGGGGACAGTTATAATTCACCCCTCCACTTT,CASSVATGDSYNSPLHF